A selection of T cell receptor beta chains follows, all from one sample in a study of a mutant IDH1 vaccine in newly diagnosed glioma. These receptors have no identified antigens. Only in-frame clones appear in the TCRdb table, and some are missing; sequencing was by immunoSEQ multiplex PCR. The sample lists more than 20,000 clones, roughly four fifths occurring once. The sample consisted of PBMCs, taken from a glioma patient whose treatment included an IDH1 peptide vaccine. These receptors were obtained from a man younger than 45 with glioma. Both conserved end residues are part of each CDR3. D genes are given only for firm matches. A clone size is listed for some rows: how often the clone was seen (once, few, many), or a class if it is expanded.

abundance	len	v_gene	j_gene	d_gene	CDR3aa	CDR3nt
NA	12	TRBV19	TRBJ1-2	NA	CATHSLDYGYTF	TGTGCCACCCATTCCCTTGACTATGGCTACACCTTC
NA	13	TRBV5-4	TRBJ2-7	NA	CASYYRDSYEQYF	TGTGCCAGCTACTACAGGGACTCCTACGAGCAGTACTTC
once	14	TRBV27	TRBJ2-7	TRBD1	CASSLRDRAHEQYF	TGTGCCAGCAGTTTGAGGGACAGGGCCCACGAGCAGTACTTC
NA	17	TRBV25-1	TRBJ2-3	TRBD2	CASSEVLAGAWTDTQYF	TGTGCCAGCAGTGAGGTACTAGCGGGAGCTTGGACAGATACGCAGTATTTT
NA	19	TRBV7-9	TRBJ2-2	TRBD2	CASSLRLAGGQRNTGELFF	TGTGCCAGCAGCTTAAGGCTAGCGGGAGGTCAAAGAAACACCGGGGAGCTGTTTTTT
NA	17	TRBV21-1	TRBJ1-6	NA	CASSKKGDGIAHSPLHF	TGTGCCAGCAGCAAAAAGGGGGATGGGATTGCACATTCACCCCTCCACTTT
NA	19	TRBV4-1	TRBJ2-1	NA	CASSQGIVRGRSLYNEQFF	TGCGCCAGCAGCCAAGGGATCGTCCGGGGACGCTCTCTCTACAATGAGCAGTTCTTC
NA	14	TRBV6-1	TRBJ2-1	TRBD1	CASSPGTDYNEQFF	TGTGCCAGCAGCCCTGGGACAGATTACAATGAGCAGTTCTTC
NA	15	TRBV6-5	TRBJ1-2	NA	CASSYQAVPNYGYTF	TGTGCCAGCAGTTACCAGGCAGTTCCTAACTATGGCTACACCTTC
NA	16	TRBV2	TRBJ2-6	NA	CASIIPGARGANVLTF	TGTGCCAGCATTATCCCAGGGGCTCGGGGGGCCAACGTCCTGACTTTC
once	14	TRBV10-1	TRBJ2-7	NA	CASSASRVRHEQYF	TGCGCCAGCAGTGCCTCCAGGGTGAGGCACGAGCAGTACTTC
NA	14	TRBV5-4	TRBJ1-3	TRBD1	CASSWDRAGNTIYF	TGTGCCAGCAGCTGGGACAGGGCTGGAAACACCATATATTTT
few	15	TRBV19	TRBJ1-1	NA	CASSTLATGNTEAFF	TGTGCCAGTAGTACCCTCGCCACAGGGAACACTGAAGCTTTCTTT
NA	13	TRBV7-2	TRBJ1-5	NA	CASSLRREGPQHF	TGTGCCAGCAGCTTAAGGAGGGAAGGGCCCCAGCATTTT
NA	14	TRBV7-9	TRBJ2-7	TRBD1	CASSLSTGPYEQYF	TGTGCCAGCAGCTTATCGACAGGGCCCTACGAGCAGTACTTC
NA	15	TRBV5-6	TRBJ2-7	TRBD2	CASSLVASGPYEQYF	TGTGCCAGCAGCTTGGTGGCTAGCGGCCCATACGAGCAGTACTTC
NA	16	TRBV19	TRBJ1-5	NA	CASSIGTRTGNQPQHF	TGTGCCAGTAGTATAGGGACAAGGACAGGCAATCAGCCCCAGCATTTT
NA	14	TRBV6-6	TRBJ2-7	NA	CASRPTGTPTEQYF	TGTGCCAGCAGGCCCACCGGGACACCGACCGAGCAGTACTTC
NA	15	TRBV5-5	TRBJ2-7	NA	CASSLAPGATYEQYF	TGTGCCAGCAGCTTGGCTCCGGGAGCCACCTACGAGCAGTACTTC
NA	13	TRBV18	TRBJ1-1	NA	CASSPPGAPEAFF	TGTGCCAGCTCACCACCAGGGGCCCCTGAAGCTTTCTTT
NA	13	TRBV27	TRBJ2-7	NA	CASSLYGAGEQYF	TGTGCCAGCAGTTTATATGGGGCGGGGGAGCAGTACTTC
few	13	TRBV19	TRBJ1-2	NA	CASSPQQSYGYTF	TGTGCCAGTAGTCCTCAGCAATCCTATGGCTACACCTTC
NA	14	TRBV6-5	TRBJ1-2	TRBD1	CASSDRGRNYGYTF	TGTGCCAGCAGTGACAGGGGGCGTAACTATGGCTACACCTTC
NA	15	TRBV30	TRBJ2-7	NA	CAWSRAIVGSYEQYF	TGTGCCTGGAGTAGGGCGATAGTCGGCTCCTACGAGCAGTACTTC
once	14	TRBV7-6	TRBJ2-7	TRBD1	CASSPRGTEYEQYF	TGTGCCAGCAGCCCCAGGGGGACAGAATACGAGCAGTACTTC
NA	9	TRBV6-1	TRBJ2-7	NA	CASNYEQYF	TGTGCCAGCAACTACGAGCAGTACTTC
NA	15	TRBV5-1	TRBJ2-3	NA	CASSLGDFETDTQYF	TGCGCCAGCAGCTTGGGGGATTTCGAAACAGATACGCAGTATTTT
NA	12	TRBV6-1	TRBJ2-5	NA	CASTPILETQYF	TGTGCCAGCACCCCCATCCTAGAGACCCAGTACTTC
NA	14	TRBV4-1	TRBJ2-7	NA	CASSQRGDSYEQYF	TGCGCCAGCAGCCAAAGAGGGGACTCCTACGAGCAGTACTTC
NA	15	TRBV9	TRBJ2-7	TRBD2	CASSASGSSSYEQYF	TGTGCCAGCAGCGCTAGCGGGAGTTCCTCCTACGAGCAGTACTTC
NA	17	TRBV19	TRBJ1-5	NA	CASSETRRRNSNQPQHF	TGTGCCAGTAGTGAAACTCGCAGGAGAAATAGCAATCAGCCCCAGCATTTT
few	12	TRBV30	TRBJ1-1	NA	CASDGGLTEAFF	TGTGCCTCCGACGGGGGGCTGACTGAAGCTTTCTTT
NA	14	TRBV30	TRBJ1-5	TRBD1	CAWSALRGNQPQHF	TGTGCCTGGAGTGCCCTCAGGGGGAATCAGCCCCAGCATTTT
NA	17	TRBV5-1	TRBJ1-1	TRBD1	CASSQRDRGAGSTEAFF	TGCGCCAGCAGCCAGAGGGACAGGGGGGCTGGTAGCACTGAAGCTTTCTTT
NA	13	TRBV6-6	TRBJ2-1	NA	CATGQLPGNEQFF	TGTGCCACCGGACAGTTGCCTGGCAATGAGCAGTTCTTC
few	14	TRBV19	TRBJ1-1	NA	CASSGGLPNTEAFF	TGTGCCAGTAGTGGGGGACTGCCGAACACTGAAGCTTTCTTT
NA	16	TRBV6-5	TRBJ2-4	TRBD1	CASSYGDRLAKNIQYF	TGTGCCAGCAGTTACGGGGACAGGCTAGCCAAAAACATTCAGTACTTC
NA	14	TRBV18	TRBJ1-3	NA	CASSPTDSGGVIYF	TGTGCCAGCTCACCTACTGACAGCGGTGGGGTCATATATTTT
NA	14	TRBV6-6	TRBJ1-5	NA	CASSLWGGNQPQHF	TGTGCCAGCAGCCTATGGGGGGGGAATCAGCCCCAGCATTTT
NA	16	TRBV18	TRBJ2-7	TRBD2	CASSPPGLAFSYEQYF	TGTGCCAGCTCACCACCGGGACTAGCGTTCTCCTACGAGCAGTACTTC
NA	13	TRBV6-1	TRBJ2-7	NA	CASRSAGLYEQYF	TGTGCCAGCAGATCGGCAGGGCTCTACGAGCAGTACTTC
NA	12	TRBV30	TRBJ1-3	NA	CAWMDSGNTIYF	TGTGCCTGGATGGATTCGGGAAACACCATATATTTT
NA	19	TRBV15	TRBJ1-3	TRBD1	CATSRDRPRGQGTGNTIYF	TGTGCCACCAGCAGAGATAGGCCCCGAGGACAGGGAACTGGAAACACCATATATTTT